Included here is one T cell receptor (beta chain) sequence, with context. Its cognate antigen is unknown. CDR3 length: 13 residues. V lost 7 bases, J lost 0 bases, and 8 bases lay in between. This entry is derived from a study of T cell repertoires in cytomegalovirus infection. The study, taken as a whole, reports: Adding up the frequency of public TCR beta families identified people who carried CMV plus the relevant HLA.

TCRdb called the reads again in MiXCR, with one record for every CDR3 protein. Here the sample spans roughly 90,000 distinct CDR3 sequences, 25% to 30% being singletons. Here the sequenced sample was CD8+ T cells from cultured PBMCs, taken from culture after CMV antigen stimulation. The genes are TRBV12-3 or TRBV12-4 and TRBJ2-3; D unclear. The TCR was taken from a human donor in good health (CMV status not recorded). Some clones in this sample may be carry-over from other donors' samples. The CDR3 DNA reads as TGTGCCAGCACTCCCTACAGCACAGATACGCAGTATTTT. Protein sequence: CASTPYSTDTQYF.